This T cell receptor beta chain originates from a study of cytomegalovirus exposure and HLA in healthy donors. Study results and caveats: Rare sequences made up most TCRs, while some public TCRs were found in many donors.

A few counts support this clone. Antigen unknown. This CDR3 contains 14 residues. Germline CDR1 SGHRS, CDR2 YFSETQ. Unmatched junction bases numbered 8, after V lost 4 bases and J lost 6 bases. The PCR contained 60 Vbeta and 13 Jbeta primers. Clones were sequenced by immunoSEQ multiplex PCR, and TCRdb holds only the in-frame ones, with some missing. The sample lists 90,000 to 95,000 clones, over 75% seen once, with over 2% in the top ten. The sequence derives from a man aged 18 to 30 in good health and CMV-seronegative. Sequencing was performed on PBMCs. The chain employs TRBV5-1 and TRBJ1-1; 8 nucleotides agree with TRBD1. The DNA of the CDR3 is TGCGCCAGCAGCGGCACGGGGACAGGCGCTGAAGCTTTCTTT. It is translated as CASSGTGTGAEAFF.